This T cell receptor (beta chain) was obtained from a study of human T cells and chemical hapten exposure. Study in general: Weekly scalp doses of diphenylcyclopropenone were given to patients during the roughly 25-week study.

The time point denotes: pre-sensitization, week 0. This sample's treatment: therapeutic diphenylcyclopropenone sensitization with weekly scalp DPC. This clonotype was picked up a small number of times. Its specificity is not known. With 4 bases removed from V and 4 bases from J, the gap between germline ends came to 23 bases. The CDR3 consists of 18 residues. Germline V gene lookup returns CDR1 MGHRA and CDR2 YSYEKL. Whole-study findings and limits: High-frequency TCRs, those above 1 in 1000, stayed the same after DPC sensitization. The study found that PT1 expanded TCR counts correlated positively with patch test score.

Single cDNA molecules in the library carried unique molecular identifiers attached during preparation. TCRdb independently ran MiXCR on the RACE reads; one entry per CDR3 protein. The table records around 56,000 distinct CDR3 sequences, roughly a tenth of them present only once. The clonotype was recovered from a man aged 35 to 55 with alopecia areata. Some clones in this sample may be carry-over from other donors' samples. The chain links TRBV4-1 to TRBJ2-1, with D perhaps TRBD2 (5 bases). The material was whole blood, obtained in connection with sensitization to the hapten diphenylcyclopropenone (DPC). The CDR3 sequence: CASSPTKQRALSYNEQFF. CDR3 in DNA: TGCGCCAGCAGCCCGACTAAACAACGGGCCCTTTCATACAATGAGCAGTTCTTC.